This passage covers 15 T cell receptor beta chains from one sample sequenced in a study of OX40 agonist ivuxolimab in advanced cancers. The repertoire was sequenced with immunoSEQ multiplex PCR; TCRdb's copy has only in-frame clones and lacks some. The sample has tens of thousands of clones; over 80% are singletons. The starting material was CD4+ or CD8+ T cells sorted from blood, obtained in a trial of the OX40 agonist ivuxolimab. Source of these receptors: an adult with an advanced solid tumor such as melanoma, head and neck, liver or kidney cancer.

The chain joins TRBV7-2 to TRBJ1-1; the D is unclear. This CDR3 is built from 14 residues. Trimming cost V 4 bases and J 4 bases, with 13 bases left between them. Germline loops: CDR1 SGHTA, CDR2 FQGNSA. CDR3 sequence: CASSSRYGSTEAFF. CDR3 sequence (DNA): TGTGCCAGCAGCTCCCGATACGGTAGCACTGAAGCTTTCTTT.

This chain links TRBV5-1 with TRBJ2-1, with 8 bases lining up with TRBD1. The germline V gene encodes CDR1 SGHRS and CDR2 YFSETQ. V was clipped by 3 bases and J by 7 bases; unmatched bases: 12. This CDR3 spans 16 amino acids. CDR3 coding DNA: TGCGCCAGCAGCTCGGGATGGTCGGACAGGGCTAATGAGCAGTTCTTC. It is translated as CASSSGWSDRANEQFF.

The chain links TRBV6-4 to TRBJ1-1, with D possibly matching TRBD1 (6 bases). V dropped 2 bases and J dropped 6 bases, with 10 bases sitting between them. CDR1 is MRHNA and CDR2 is SNTAGT in the germline V gene. The CDR3 consists of 13 residues. The CDR3 protein is CASSDTGQSEAFF. DNA of the CDR3: TGTGCCAGCAGTGACACCGGACAGTCTGAAGCTTTCTTT.

This rearrangement joins TRBV4-3 to TRBJ1-4, with 7 bases aligning to TRBD1. The trim removed 0 bases at V and 7 bases at J, leaving 8 bases unmatched. The CDR3 loop spans 16 amino acids. CDR1 is LGHNA and CDR2 is YSLEER in the germline V gene. DNA for the CDR3: TGCGCCAGCAGCCAAGATTTGACAGGGAAGTCTGAAAAACTGTTTTTT. The encoded protein is CASSQDLTGKSEKLFF.

The V gene is TRBV7-8, the J gene TRBJ1-5; D is possibly TRBD1 (6 bases). The germline V and J ends were trimmed by 5 bases and 3 bases, with 17 bases remaining between them. The germline gives CDR1 SGHVS, CDR2 FQNEAQ. The CDR3 extends over 16 amino acids. The CDR3 DNA sequence: TGTGCCAGCAGCCCGAACGGACAGACTTACAATCAGCCCCAGCATTTT. Amino acids: CASSPNGQTYNQPQHF.

This chain connects TRBV7-9 to TRBJ2-5; weak D call: TRBD2 (5 bases). This CDR3 comprises 16 residues. Germline loops: CDR1 SEHNR, CDR2 FQNEAQ (reference sequence). Trimming left V 1 base short and J 5 bases short, with 17 bases between. CDR3 sequence reads: CASSLGGQVKMETQYF. As DNA, the CDR3 is TGTGCCAGCAGCTTAGGCGGGCAGGTCAAAATGGAGACCCAGTACTTC.

This sequence joins TRBV6-1 and TRBJ2-2, with 8 positions matching TRBD1. This CDR3 has 12 amino acids. V shed 11 bases, J shed 6 bases, and the junction held 5 bases outside the gene matches. The germline CDR1 and CDR2 sequences are MNHNS and SASEGT. CDR3 sequence reads: CAYRQGSGELFF. CDR3 nucleotide sequence: TGTGCCTACCGACAGGGGTCCGGGGAGCTGTTTTTT.

V usage is TRBV5-4 and J usage is TRBJ1-4, with 10 nucleotides matching TRBD1. The CDR3 is made up of 15 amino acids. Germline CDR1 SGHNT, CDR2 YYREEE (reference sequence). After removal of 3 bases from V and 7 bases from J, the junction contained 6 bases not matched to a gene. CDR3 in amino acids: CASSSDRGQSEKLFF. For the CDR3, the DNA is TGTGCCAGCAGCTCCGACAGGGGGCAGAGTGAAAAACTGTTTTTT. The full variable domain, its missing parts supplied by reference TRBV5-4 and TRBJ1-4, is ETGVTQSPTHLIKTRGQQVTLRCSSQSGHNTVSWYQQALGQGPQFIFQYYREEENGRGNFPPRFSGLQFPNYSSELNVNALELDDSALYLCASSSDRGQSEKLFFGSGTQLSVL.

The J gene is TRBJ1-2, the V gene TRBV28; 8 bases align to TRBD1. The CDR3 loop spans 15 amino acids. Per germline, CDR1 MDHEN and CDR2 SYDVKM. The V and J ends lost 6 bases and 8 bases, in that order; junction bases with no gene match: 14. Here the CDR3 DNA reads TGTGCCAGCAGCCCCCCGGGGGGCAGGGGGCTAGGCTACACCTTC. Its protein product is CASSPPGGRGLGYTF.

The chain links TRBV18 to TRBJ1-1, with D maybe TRBD1 (6 bases). The CDR3 covers 13 residues. V was clipped by 5 bases and J by 4 bases, with 11 bases between them. Germline values: CDR1 KGHSH, CDR2 LQKENI. This chain's CDR3 is CASSTGTLTEAFF. CDR3 DNA: TGTGCCAGCTCAACCGGGACACTCACTGAAGCTTTCTTT.

The chain joins TRBV15 to TRBJ1-5; TRBD1 matches at 9 bases. CDR3 size: 18 residues. Germline V gives CDR1 LNHNV, CDR2 YYDKDF (reference sequence). V dropped 0 bases and J dropped 6; count of bases not matched to a gene: 12. The CDR3 bases are TGTGCCACCAGCAGAGATGTGGGACAGGGACGAAGTACTCAGCCCCAGCATTTT. Amino acid sequence: CATSRDVGQGRSTQPQHF.

The genes are TRBV6-1 and TRBJ2-3; D possibly corresponds to TRBD2 (6 bases). The CDR3 is 18 amino acids. V was clipped by 3 bases and J by 0 bases, with 19 bases between them. Germline values: CDR1 MNHNS, CDR2 SASEGT. CDR3 loop: CASSDFPSLRGSTDTQYF. The CDR3 nucleotides read TGTGCCAGCAGTGATTTCCCTTCCCTGCGGGGTAGCACAGATACGCAGTATTTT.

The chain couples TRBV21-1 to TRBJ2-7; the table's D call, TRBD2, has no DNA check behind it. TRBV21-1 is a pseudogene locus. The CDR3 covers 14 residues. CDR3 in DNA: TGTGCCAGCAGCACGGGACTAGCGGGAGACGAGCAGTACTTC. Its translation is CASSTGLAGDEQYF.

The V call is TRBV18, the J call TRBJ1-5; D unclear. The CDR3 is 16 residues long. CDR1 is KGHSH, CDR2 LQKENI, per germline. Deletions cut 3 bases from V and 3 bases from J, with 15 bases between. The CDR3 here is CASSPRRELDNQPQHF. CDR3 DNA sequence: TGTGCCAGCTCACCCCGACGGGAGCTTGACAATCAGCCCCAGCATTTT.

This rearrangement joins TRBV10-3 to TRBJ2-5; 9 bases map to TRBD1. The J call may be wrong; the DNA end is better matched by TRBJ2-7. Germline values: CDR1 ENHRY, CDR2 SYGVKD. This CDR3 contains 13 residues. The CDR3 is CAIRGQGSYEQYF. CDR3 DNA: TGTGCCATCAGGGGACAGGGCTCCTACGAGCAGTACTTC.